The T cell receptor beta chain described here comes from a study of blood T cell repertoires in COVID-19. The wider study: PBMCs, B-cell-depleted T cells, or T cells were the source of the cDNA or gDNA that made up the material.

The germline V gene has CDR1 KGHDR and CDR2 SFDVKD. J lost 5 bases, V lost 10 bases, and 7 bases had no gene match. This CDR3 has 14 amino acids. Categorization into cohorts depended on clinical history that participants reported. Symptom resolution, clearance, or two negative PCRs marked donors in Cohort 3 as recovered. Authors' data handling: Reference gene primer amplification gave estimated nucleated cell counts. Sequencing used immunoSEQ multiplex PCR; TCRdb keeps in-frame clones, though not all of them. Clone size and the V and J calls come from that table; the DNA yielded D and trimming. The data show about 320,000 clones, with 88% seen just once and over 4.5% held by the top ten. This clone occurred a few times.

The J gene is TRBJ2-5, the V gene TRBV24-1, with TRBD1 identical over 12 bases. Sequenced: PBMCs or T cells enriched from blood (not recorded which). This TCR came from a man under 40 who had recovered from COVID-19. CDR3 sequence: CATGGTGGGETQYF. The CDR3 region has the DNA TGTGCCACAGGCGGGACAGGGGGCGGGGAGACCCAGTACTTC.